This T cell receptor beta chain stems from a study of CD8 T cells in Susac syndrome. CD8+ and CD4+ blood T cells underwent TCR beta sequencing. Control patients had untreated stable or active relapsing-remitting multiple sclerosis by revised McDonald criteria. RNA in amounts of roughly 0.5 to 1 ug was reverse transcribed with random hexamers. TCR beta CDR3 was amplified by immunoSEQ multiplex PCR. This amplification extended across 54 Vbeta and 13 Jbeta segments. TCRdb recomputed calls from the immunoSEQ multiplex PCR reads with MiXCR, one row per CDR3 protein. The table lists about 50,000 distinct CDR3 sequences, around 93% of them singletons. Germline V lookup: CDR1 GTSNPN, CDR2 SVGIG (reference sequence). After removal of 0 bases from V and 4 bases from J, the junction contained 1 base not matched to a gene. CDR3 length: 15 residues.

This TCR was recovered from a human donor with multiple sclerosis. V gene TRBV30 combines with J gene TRBJ2-3; TRBD2 agrees at 13 bases. The sequenced sample was CD8+ T cells from PBMCs. CDR3 coding DNA: TGTGCCTGGAGTGTACTAGCGGGGGGGCCAGATACGCAGTATTTT. Its protein product is CAWSVLAGGPDTQYF.